Shown below are 16 T cell receptor beta chains from a single sample sequenced in a study of T cell changes during pregnancy in multiple sclerosis. This table comes from immunoSEQ multiplex PCR, and its TCRdb copy is limited to in-frame clones, with some not included. The sample lists more than 90,000 clones, 75% to 95% seen once, with 2.5% to 4% in the top ten. The sample in question was peripheral blood, obtained in the second trimester of pregnancy. These receptor sequences come from a female donor with multiple sclerosis, enrolled in a pregnancy study.

This rearrangement joins TRBV5-1 to TRBJ2-7, with TRBD2 identical over 9 bases. The V and J ends lost 4 bases and 2 bases, in that order; junction bases with no gene match: 4. CDR3 length equals 14 residues. CDR1 is SGHRS, CDR2 YFSETQ, per germline. For the CDR3, the DNA is TGCGCCAGCAGCGAGCGGGAGGCCCCCTACGAGCAGTACTTC. Its translation is CASSEREAPYEQYF. The variable domain in full, with the rest retrieved from reference TRBV5-1 and TRBJ2-7, is KAGVTQTPRYLIKTRGQQVTLSCSPISGHRSVSWYQQTPGQGLQFLFEYFSETQRNKGNFPGRFSGRQFSNSRSEMNVSTLELGDSALYLCASSEREAPYEQYFGPGTRLTVT.

The genes are TRBV28 and TRBJ2-1; 10 nucleotides line up with TRBD1. Germline loops: CDR1 MDHEN, CDR2 SYDVKM. This CDR3 has 14 residues. V was pared by 4 bases and J by 6 bases, with 3 bases of the junction left unmatched. CDR3 sequence: CASSSGQGLNEQFF. The DNA of the CDR3 is TGTGCCAGCAGTTCGGGACAGGGGCTCAATGAGCAGTTCTTC.

The chain joins TRBV10-3 to TRBJ1-5, with a tentative D call TRBD1 (5 bases). Germline V gene sequence: CDR1 ENHRY, CDR2 SYGVKD. The V end lost 8 bases, the J end lost 6 bases, and 17 bases lay between the germline ends. There are 14 residues in the CDR3. In nucleotides, the CDR3 is TGTGCCATCTGGGAGGGGCTGGGCGGTCAGCCCCAGCATTTT. Amino acid sequence: CAIWEGLGGQPQHF.

The V gene is TRBV5-6, the J gene TRBJ1-3; D remains unclear. Germline CDR1 is SGHDT and CDR2 is YYEEEE. The CDR3 has 12 amino acids. Trimming left V 1 base short and J 4 bases short, with 3 bases between. CDR3 nucleotides: TGTGCCAGCAGCTTGTCAGGAAACACCATATATTTT. Amino acids: CASSLSGNTIYF.

CDR3 amino acids: CASSLNGDQPQHF. CDR3 bases: TGTGCCAGCAGCTTGAACGGGGATCAGCCCCAGCATTTT. The chain has TRBV5-8 and TRBJ1-5; D gene ambiguous. This CDR3 is built from 13 residues. The ends were cut back, 1 base at V and 5 bases at J, with 7 bases in the middle. CDR1 is SGHTS, CDR2 YDEGEE, per germline.

CDR3 protein: CVRVGSNQPQHF. The DNA for the CDR3 is TGTGTGAGGGTCGGGAGCAATCAGCCCCAGCATTTT. The rearrangement uses TRBV9 and TRBJ1-5; no clear D gene. CDR1 is SGDLS and CDR2 is YYNGEE in the germline V gene. This CDR3 contains 12 residues.

This clone was observed a single time. The chain carries TRBV28 and TRBJ2-7; the D gene is possibly TRBD2 (7 bases). Trimming took 6 bases from V and 2 from J, leaving 14 bases between them. Germline-derived CDR1 and CDR2 are MDHEN and SYDVKM. CDR3 length: 14 residues. The CDR3 DNA follows: TGTGCCAGCAGCGCCGGGGGGCCCCCCTACGAGCAGTACTTC. It yields the protein CASSAGGPPYEQYF.

This rearrangement joins TRBV19 to TRBJ1-5; the D gene is possibly TRBD1 (6 bases). V lost 7 bases, J lost 5 bases, and 15 bases lay in between. CDR1 is LNHDA and CDR2 is SQIVND in the germline V gene (reference sequence). The CDR3 spans 14 residues. The CDR3 DNA sequence: TGTGCCAGTACCCTGACAGGATCCCATCAGCCCCAGCATTTT. Protein: CASTLTGSHQPQHF.

The rearrangement uses TRBV7-2 and TRBJ2-7; 12 nucleotides agree with TRBD2. With V trimmed by 0 bases and J by 6 bases, 9 bases remained unmatched. This CDR3 is 17 amino acids long. Germline values: CDR1 SGHTA, CDR2 FQGNSA. Here the CDR3 DNA reads TGTGCCAGCAGCTTAGCGTCACTAGCGGGAGGAAGAGGCGAGCAGTACTTC. Protein sequence: CASSLASLAGGRGEQYF. The whole variable domain, remainder taken from reference TRBV7-2 and TRBJ2-7, is GAGVSQSPSNKVTEKGKDVELRCDPISGHTALYWYRQSLGQGLEFLIYFQGNSAPDKSGLPSDRFSAERTGGSVSTLTIQRTQQEDSAVYLCASSLASLAGGRGEQYFGPGTRLTVT.

The chain carries TRBV28 and TRBJ2-7, with 7 positions matching TRBD2. The J segment lost 4 bases and the V segment lost 4 bases, leaving 1 base of the junction unmatched. Germline assignment: CDR1 MDHEN and CDR2 SYDVKM. The CDR3 has 12 amino acids. The CDR3 sequence is CASSSGGYEQYF. CDR3 nucleotide sequence: TGTGCCAGCAGTTCGGGGGGATACGAGCAGTACTTC.

A note on this clone: One end of the junction varies from germline; a read error may be responsible. The chain employs TRBV11-1 and TRBJ2-1, with TRBD2 matching 12 bases. Germline V gene lookup returns CDR1 SGHAT and CDR2 FQDESV (reference sequence). This CDR3 contains 13 residues. The CDR3 DNA is TGTGCCAGCAGCCTAGCGGGAGGGTCGGAGCAGTTCTTC. Translating it yields CASSLAGGSEQFF.

The chain is built from TRBV27 and TRBJ1-2; weak D call: TRBD1 (5 bases). This CDR3 region has 15 residues. The germline V gene has CDR1 MNHEY and CDR2 SMNVEV (reference sequence). V was shortened by 5 bases and J by 2 bases, with 15 bases between the two germline ends. The DNA for the CDR3 is TGTGCCAGCAGTCCGACATCAGGGTTGAACTATGGCTACACCTTC. Amino acid sequence: CASSPTSGLNYGYTF.

The gene calls are TRBV29-1 and TRBJ2-2; no clear D. Germline assignment: CDR1 SQVTM and CDR2 ANQGSEA. This CDR3 region has 14 residues. Trimming pared 6 bases from V and 3 bases from J, leaving 14 bases between. CDR3 in DNA: TGCAGCGTCCGTCGGCAGGCCGACACCGGGGAGCTGTTTTTT. Translating gives CSVRRQADTGELFF.

This clone was seen just once. The chain uses TRBV28 and TRBJ1-2; TRBD1 might be the D (6 bases). The length of the CDR3 is 15 residues. Per the germline V gene, CDR1 is MDHEN and CDR2 is SYDVKM. V lost 4 bases and J 8 bases, leaving 20 bases between the germline ends. The CDR3 DNA reads TGTGCCAGCAGTTCCCACTACAGGGACGTAGGCGGCTACACCTTC. Translated, it gives CASSSHYRDVGGYTF.

CDR3 sequence: CASSQSISGRISYEQYF. CDR3 nucleotides: TGTGCCAGCAGCCAATCGATTAGCGGGAGGATTTCCTACGAGCAGTACTTC. The V and J genes are TRBV14 and TRBJ2-7, with 10 bases fitting TRBD2. This CDR3 has 17 amino acids. Per germline, CDR1 SGHDN and CDR2 FVKESK. The J segment lost 1 base and the V segment lost 2 bases, leaving 8 bases of the junction unmatched.

The chain recombines TRBV28 with TRBJ1-5; D remains unclear. This CDR3 region has 13 residues. Germline CDR1 reads MDHEN; CDR2 reads SYDVKM. V gave up 5 bases and J gave up 4 bases, with 9 bases separating them. In DNA form, the CDR3 reads TGTGCCAGCAGTCCTATAGCTAATCAGCCCCAGCATTTT. Translation gives CASSPIANQPQHF.